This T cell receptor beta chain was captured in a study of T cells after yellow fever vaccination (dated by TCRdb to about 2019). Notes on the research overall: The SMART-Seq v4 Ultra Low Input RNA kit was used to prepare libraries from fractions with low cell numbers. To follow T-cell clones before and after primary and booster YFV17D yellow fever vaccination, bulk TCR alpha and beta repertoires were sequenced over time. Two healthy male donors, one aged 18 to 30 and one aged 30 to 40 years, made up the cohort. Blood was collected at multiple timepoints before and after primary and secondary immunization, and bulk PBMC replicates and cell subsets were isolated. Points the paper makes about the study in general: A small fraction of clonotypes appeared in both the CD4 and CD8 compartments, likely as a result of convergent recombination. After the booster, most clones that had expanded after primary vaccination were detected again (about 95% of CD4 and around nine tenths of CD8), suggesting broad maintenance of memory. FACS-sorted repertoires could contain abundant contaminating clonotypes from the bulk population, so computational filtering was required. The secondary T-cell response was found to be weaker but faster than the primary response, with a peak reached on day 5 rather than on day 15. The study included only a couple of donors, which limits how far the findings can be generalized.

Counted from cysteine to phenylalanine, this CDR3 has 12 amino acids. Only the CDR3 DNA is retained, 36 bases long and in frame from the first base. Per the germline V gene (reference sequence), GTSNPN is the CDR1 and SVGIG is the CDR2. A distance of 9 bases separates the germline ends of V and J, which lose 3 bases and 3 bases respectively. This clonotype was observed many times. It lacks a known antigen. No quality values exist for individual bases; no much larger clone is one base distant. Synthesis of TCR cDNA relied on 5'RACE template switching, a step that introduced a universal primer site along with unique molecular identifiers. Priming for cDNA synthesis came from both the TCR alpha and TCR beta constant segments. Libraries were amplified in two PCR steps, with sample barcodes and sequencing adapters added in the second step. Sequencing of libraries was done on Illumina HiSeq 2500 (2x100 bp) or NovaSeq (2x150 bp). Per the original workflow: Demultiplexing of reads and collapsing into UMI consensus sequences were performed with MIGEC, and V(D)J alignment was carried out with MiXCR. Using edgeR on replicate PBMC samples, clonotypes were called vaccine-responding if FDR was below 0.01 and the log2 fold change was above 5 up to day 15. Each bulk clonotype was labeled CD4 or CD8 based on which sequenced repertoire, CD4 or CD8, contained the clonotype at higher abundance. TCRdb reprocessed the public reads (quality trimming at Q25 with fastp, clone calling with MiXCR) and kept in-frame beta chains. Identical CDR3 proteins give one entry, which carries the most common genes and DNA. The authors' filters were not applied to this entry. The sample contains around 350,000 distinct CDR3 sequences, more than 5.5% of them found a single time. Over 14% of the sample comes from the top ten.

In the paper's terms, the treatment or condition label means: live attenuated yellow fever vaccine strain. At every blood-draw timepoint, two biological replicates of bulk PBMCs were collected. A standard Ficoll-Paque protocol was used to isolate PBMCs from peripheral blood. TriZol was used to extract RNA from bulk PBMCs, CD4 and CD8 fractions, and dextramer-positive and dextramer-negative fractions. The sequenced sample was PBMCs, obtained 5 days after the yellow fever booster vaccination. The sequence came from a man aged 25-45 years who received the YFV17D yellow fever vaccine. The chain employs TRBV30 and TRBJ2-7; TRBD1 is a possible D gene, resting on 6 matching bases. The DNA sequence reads TGTGCCTGGAGACAGGGAAACTACGAGCAGTACTTC. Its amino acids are CAWRQGNYEQYF.